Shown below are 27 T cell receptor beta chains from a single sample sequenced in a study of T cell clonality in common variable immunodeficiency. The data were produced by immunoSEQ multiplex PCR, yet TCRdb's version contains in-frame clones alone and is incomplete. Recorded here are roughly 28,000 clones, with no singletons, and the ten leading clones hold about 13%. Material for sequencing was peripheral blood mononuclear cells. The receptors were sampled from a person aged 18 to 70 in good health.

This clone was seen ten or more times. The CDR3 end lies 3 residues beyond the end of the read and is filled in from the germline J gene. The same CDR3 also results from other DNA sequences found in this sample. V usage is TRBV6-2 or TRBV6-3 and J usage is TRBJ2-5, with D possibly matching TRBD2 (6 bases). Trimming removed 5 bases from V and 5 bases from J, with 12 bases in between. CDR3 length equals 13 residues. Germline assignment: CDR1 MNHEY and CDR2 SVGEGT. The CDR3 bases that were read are TGTGCCAGCAGTAGGGGACTTGGCGAGACC. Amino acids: CASSRGLGET. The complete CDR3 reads CASSRGLGETQYF.

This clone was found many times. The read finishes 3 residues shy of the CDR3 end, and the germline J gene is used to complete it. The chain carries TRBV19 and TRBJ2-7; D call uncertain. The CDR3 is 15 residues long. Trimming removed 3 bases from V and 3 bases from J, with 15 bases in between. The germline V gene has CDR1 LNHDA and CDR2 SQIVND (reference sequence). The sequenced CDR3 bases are TGTGCCAGTAGTATTAGACACCATGAAGGCTACGAG. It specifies CASSIRHHEGYE. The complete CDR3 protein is CASSIRHHEGYEQYF.

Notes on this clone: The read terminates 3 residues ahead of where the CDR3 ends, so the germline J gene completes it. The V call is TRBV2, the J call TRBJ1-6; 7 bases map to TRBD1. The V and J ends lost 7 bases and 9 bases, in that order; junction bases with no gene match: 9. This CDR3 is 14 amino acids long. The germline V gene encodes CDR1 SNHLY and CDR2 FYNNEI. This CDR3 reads CASTDDRVGSPLHF. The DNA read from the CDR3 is TGTGCCAGCACCGACGACAGGGTCGGTTCACCC.

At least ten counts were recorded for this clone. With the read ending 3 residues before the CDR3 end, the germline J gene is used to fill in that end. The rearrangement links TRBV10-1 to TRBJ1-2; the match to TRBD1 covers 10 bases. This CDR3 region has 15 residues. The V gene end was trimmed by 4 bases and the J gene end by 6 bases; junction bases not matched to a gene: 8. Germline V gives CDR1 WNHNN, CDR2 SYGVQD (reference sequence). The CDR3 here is CASSVPTTGGDGYTF. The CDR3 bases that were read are TGCGCCAGCAGTGTCCCTACGACAGGGGGCGATGGC.

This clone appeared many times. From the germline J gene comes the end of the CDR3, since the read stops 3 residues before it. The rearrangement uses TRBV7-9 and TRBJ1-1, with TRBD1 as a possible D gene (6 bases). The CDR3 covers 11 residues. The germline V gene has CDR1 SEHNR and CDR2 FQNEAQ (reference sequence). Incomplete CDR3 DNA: TGTGCCAGCAGCCCAGGGGTAGGG. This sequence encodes CASSPGVG. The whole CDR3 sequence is CASSPGVGAFF.

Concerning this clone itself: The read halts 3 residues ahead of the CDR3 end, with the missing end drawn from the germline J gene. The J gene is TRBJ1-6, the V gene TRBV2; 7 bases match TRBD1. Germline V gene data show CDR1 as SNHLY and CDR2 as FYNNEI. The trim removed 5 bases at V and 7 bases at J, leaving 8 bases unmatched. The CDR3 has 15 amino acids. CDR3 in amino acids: CASSTGALLNSPLHF. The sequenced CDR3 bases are TGTGCCAGCAGTACAGGGGCCCTCCTCAATTCACCC.

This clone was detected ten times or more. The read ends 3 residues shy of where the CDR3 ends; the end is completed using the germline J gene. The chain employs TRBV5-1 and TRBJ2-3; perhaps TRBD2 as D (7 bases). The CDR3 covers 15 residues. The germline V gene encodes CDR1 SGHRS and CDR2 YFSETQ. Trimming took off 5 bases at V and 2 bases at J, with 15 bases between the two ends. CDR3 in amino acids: CASRFAGAYTDTQYF. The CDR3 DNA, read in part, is TGCGCCAGCAGATTTGCGGGGGCTTACACAGATACG. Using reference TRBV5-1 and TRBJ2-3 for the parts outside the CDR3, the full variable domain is KAGVTQTPRYLIKTRGQQVTLSCSPISGHRSVSWYQQTPGQGLQFLFEYFSETQRNKGNFPGRFSGRQFSNSRSEMNVSTLELGDSALYLCASRFAGAYTDTQYFGPGTRLTVL.

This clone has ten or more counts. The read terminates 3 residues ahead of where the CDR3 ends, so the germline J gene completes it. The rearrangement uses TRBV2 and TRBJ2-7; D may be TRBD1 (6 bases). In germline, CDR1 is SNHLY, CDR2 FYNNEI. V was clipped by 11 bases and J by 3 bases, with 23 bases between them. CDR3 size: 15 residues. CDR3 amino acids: CAGAAGGTLIYEQYF. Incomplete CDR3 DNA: TGTGCCGGGGCCGCGGGTGGGACACTCATCTACGAG.

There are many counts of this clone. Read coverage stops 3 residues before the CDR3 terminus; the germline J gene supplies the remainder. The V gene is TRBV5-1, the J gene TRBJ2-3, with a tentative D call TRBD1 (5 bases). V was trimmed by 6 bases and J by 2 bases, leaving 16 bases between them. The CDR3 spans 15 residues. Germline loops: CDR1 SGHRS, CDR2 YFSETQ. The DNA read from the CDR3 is TGCGCCAGCACTAAACAGGCGGAATCCACAGATACG. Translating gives CASTKQAESTDT. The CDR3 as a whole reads CASTKQAESTDTQYF.

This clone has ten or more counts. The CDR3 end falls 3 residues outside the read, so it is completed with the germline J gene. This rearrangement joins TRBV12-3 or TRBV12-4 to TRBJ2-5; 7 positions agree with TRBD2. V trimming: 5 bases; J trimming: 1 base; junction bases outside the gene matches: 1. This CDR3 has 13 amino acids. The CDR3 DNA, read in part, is TGTGCCAGCAGTCGGACTAGCCAAGAGACC. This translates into CASSRTSQET. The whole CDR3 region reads CASSRTSQETQYF.

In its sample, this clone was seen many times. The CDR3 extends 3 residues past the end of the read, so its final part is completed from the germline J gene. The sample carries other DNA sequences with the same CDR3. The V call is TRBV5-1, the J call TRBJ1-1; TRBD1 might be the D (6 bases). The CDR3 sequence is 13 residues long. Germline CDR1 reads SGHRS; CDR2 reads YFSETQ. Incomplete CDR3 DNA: TGCGCCAGCAGCTTGGGCGGGGGCAGAGAA. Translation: CASSLGGGRE. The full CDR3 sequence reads CASSLGGGREAFF.

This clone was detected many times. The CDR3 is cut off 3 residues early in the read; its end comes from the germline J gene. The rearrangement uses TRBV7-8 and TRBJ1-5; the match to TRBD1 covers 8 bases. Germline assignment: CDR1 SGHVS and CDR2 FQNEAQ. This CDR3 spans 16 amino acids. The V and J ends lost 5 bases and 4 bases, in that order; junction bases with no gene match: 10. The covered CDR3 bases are TGTGCCAGCAGCCGACTCACAGGGGGAACTAATCAGCCC. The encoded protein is CASSRLTGGTNQP. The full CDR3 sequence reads CASSRLTGGTNQPQHF.

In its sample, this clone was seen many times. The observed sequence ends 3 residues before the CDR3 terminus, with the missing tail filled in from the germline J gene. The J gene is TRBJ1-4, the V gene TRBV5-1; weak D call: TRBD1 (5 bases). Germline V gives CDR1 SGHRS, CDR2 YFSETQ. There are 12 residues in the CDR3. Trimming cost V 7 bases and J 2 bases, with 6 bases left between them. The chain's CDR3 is CASRGTNEKLFF. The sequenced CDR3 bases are TGCGCCAGCCGGGGGACTAATGAAAAA.

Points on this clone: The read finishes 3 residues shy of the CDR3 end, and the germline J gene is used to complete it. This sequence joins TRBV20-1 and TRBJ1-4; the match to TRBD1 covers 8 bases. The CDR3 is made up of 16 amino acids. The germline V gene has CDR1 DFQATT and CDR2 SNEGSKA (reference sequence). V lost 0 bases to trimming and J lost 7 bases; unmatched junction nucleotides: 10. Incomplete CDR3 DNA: TGCAGTGCTAGAGACCCCTCGACAGGGGAGGTTGAAAAA. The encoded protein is CSARDPSTGEVEK. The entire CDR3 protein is CSARDPSTGEVEKLFF.

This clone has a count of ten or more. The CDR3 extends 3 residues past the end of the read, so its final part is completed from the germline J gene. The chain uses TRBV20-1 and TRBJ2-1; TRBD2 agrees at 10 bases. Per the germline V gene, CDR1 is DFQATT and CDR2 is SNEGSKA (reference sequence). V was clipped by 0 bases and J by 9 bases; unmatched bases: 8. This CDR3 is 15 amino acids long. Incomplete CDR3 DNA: TGCAGTGCTAGAGATCGTCTAGCGGGGGTTTTTGAG. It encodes CSARDRLAGVFE. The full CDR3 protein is CSARDRLAGVFEQFF.

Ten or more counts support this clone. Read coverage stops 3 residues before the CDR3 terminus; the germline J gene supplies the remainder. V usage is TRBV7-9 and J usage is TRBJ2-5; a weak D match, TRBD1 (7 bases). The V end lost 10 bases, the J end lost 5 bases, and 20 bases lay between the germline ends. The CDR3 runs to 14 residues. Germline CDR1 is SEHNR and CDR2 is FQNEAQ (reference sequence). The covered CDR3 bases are TGTGCCATTGGACGGCAGGGGGGTTCGGAGACC. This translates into CAIGRQGGSET. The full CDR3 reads CAIGRQGGSETQYF.

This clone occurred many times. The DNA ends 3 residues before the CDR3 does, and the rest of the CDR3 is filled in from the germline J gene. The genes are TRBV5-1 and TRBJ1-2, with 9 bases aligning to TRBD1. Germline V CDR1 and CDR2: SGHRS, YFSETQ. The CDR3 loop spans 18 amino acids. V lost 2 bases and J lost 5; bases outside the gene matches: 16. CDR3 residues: CASSLDPGQGKVGYGYTF. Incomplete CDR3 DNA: TGCGCCAGCAGCTTAGATCCGGGACAGGGAAAGGTTGGGTATGGC. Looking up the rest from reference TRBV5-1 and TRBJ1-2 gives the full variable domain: KAGVTQTPRYLIKTRGQQVTLSCSPISGHRSVSWYQQTPGQGLQFLFEYFSETQRNKGNFPGRFSGRQFSNSRSEMNVSTLELGDSALYLCASSLDPGQGKVGYGYTFGSGTRLTVV.

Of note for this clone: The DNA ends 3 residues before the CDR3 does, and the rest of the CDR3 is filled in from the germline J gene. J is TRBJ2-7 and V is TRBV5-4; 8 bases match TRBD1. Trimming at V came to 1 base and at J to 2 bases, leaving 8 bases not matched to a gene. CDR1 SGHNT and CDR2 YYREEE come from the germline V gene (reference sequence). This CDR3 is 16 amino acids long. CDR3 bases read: TGTGCCAGCAGCTTGCCATATCAGGGACAGGCCTACGAG. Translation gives CASSLPYQGQAYE. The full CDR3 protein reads CASSLPYQGQAYEQYF.

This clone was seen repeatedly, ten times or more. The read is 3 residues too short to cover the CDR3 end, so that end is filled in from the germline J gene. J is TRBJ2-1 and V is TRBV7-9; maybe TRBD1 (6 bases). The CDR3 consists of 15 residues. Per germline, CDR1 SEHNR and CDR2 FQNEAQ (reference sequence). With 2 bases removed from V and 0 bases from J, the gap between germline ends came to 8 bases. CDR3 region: CASSLSDSSYNEQFF. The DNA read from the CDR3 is TGTGCCAGCAGCTTATCGGACAGCTCCTACAATGAG.

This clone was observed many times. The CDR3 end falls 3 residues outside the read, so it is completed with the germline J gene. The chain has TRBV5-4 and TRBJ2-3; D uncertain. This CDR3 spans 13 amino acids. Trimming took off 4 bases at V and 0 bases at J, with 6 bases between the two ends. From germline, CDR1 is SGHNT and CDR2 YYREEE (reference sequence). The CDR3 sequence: CASSLPSTDTQYF. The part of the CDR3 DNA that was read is TGTGCCAGCAGCCTACCTAGCACAGATACG.

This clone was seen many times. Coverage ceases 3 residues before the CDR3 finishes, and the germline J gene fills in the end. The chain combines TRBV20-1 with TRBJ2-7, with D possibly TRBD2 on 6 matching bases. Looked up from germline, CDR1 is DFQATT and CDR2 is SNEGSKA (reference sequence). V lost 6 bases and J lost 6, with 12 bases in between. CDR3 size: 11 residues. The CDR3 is CSATRRGEQYF. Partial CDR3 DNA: TGCAGTGCAACCCGGCGGGGCGAG.

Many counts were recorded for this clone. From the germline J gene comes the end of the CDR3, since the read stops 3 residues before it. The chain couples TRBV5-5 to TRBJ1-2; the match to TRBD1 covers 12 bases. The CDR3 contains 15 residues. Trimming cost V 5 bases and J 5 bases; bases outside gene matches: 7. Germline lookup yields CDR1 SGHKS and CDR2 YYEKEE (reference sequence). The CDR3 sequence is CASRMGQGAKYGYTF. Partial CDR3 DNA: TGTGCCAGCAGGATGGGACAGGGGGCAAAATATGGC.

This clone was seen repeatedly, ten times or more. CDR3 loop: CASSLEAPSSGYTF. The covered CDR3 bases are TGCGCCAGCAGCTTGGAGGCCCCATCGAGTGGC. The chain is built from TRBV5-1 and TRBJ1-2, with D unclear. The read falls 3 residues short of the CDR3 end, and the missing part is taken from the germline J gene. The V end was cut by 0 bases, the J end by 7 bases, with 13 bases between. CDR1 and CDR2 from the germline V gene are SGHRS and YFSETQ. This CDR3 is built from 14 residues. The full variable domain, rest sourced from reference TRBV5-1 and TRBJ1-2, is KAGVTQTPRYLIKTRGQQVTLSCSPISGHRSVSWYQQTPGQGLQFLFEYFSETQRNKGNFPGRFSGRQFSNSRSEMNVSTLELGDSALYLCASSLEAPSSGYTFGSGTRLTVV.

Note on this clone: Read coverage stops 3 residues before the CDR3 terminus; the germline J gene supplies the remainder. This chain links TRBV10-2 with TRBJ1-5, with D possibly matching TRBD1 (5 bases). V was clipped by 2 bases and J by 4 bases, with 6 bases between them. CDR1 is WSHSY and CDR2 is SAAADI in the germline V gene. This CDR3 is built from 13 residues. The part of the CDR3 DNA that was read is TGCGCCAGCAGTGAGCGGGGGAATCAGCCC. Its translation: CASSERGNQP. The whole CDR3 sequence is CASSERGNQPQHF.

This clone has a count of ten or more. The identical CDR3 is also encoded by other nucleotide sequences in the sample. The CDR3 here is CSARDSARGNSPLHF. The sequenced part of the CDR3 DNA is TGCAGTGCTAGAGATTCGGCCAGAGGGAATTCACCC. The V gene is TRBV20-1, the J gene TRBJ1-6; D unclear. The read comes to an end 3 residues before the CDR3 does, leaving the germline J gene to fill in the end. Per germline, CDR1 DFQATT and CDR2 SNEGSKA (reference sequence). The CDR3 loop spans 15 amino acids. Trimming took 0 bases from V and 7 from J, leaving 13 bases between them.

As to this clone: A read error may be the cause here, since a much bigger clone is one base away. Here the CDR3 reads CAGNTEKANYGYTF. CDR3 bases read: TGTGCCGGTAACACAGAGAAAGCTAACTATGGC. The chain has TRBV19 and TRBJ1-2; D is ambiguous. The sequenced fragment ends 3 residues before the CDR3 boundary, so the rest is inferred from the germline J gene. The CDR3 runs to 14 residues. Trimming shortened V by 11 bases and J by 0 bases, and 16 bases separated the two germline ends. Germline CDR1 reads LNHDA; CDR2 reads SQIVND (reference sequence). Supplemented by reference TRBV19 and TRBJ1-2, the full variable domain reads DGGITQSPKYLFRKEGQNVTLSCEQNLNHDAMYWYRQDPGQGLRLIYYSQIVNDFQKGDIAEGYSVSREKKESFPLTVTSAQKNPTAFYLCAGNTEKANYGYTFGSGTRLTVV.

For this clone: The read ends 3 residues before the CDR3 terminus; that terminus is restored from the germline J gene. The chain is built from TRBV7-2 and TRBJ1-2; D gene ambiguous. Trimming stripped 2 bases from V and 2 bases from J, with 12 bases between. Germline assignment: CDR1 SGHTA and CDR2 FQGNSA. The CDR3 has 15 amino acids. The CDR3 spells CASSLWAQLNYGYTF. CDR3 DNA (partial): TGTGCCAGCAGCTTATGGGCACAGTTAAACTATGGC.